The rows below give T cell receptor beta chains drawn from one sample of a study of technical replicates of blood from several donors. Profiling relied on immunoSEQ multiplex PCR, and the TCRdb table lists in-frame clones only, not all of them. The table shows about 70,000 clones, with around 97% occurring only once. Sequences were obtained from T cells isolated from PBMCs. These receptors originate from a human donor in good health. Both conserved end residues are part of each CDR3. The D gene is left open where the match is weak. Not all rows give a size; the values are once, few, many and, for expanded clones, a class.

J | size | V | D | DNA | CDR3
TRBJ2-1 | - | TRBV6-1 | TRBD2 | TGTGCCACTAGACTAGCGGGGGCCTTATGGTTTGAGCAGTTCTTC | CATRLAGALWFEQFF
TRBJ1-2 | - | TRBV11-2 | - | TGTGCCAGCAGCCCGGGGGGAGAAATTAACTATGGCTACACCTTC | CASSPGGEINYGYTF
TRBJ1-2 | - | TRBV5-1 | - | TGCGCCAGCAGCTTGAGGACAGCTAACTATGGCTACACCTTC | CASSLRTANYGYTF
TRBJ2-2 | - | TRBV30 | - | TGTGGTAGGGGTGTCGAGAACACCGGGGAGCTGTTTTTT | CGRGVENTGELFF
TRBJ2-5 | - | TRBV7-3 | - | TGTGCCAGCAGCACAGCGGTTAACCCCGAGACCCAGTACTTC | CASSTAVNPETQYF
TRBJ1-5 | - | TRBV6-5 | - | TGTGCCACAAAGACAGGCGAAACTCAGCCCCAGCATTTT | CATKTGETQPQHF
TRBJ2-7 | - | TRBV7-9 | - | TGTGCCAGCAGCTTAGTAGGGGGAGGGGAGCAGTACTTC | CASSLVGGGEQYF
TRBJ1-3 | - | TRBV30 | - | TGTGCCTGTTATGGGTCGGGGGGCAAGAACACCATATATTTT | CACYGSGGKNTIYF
TRBJ2-5 | - | TRBV5-4 | - | TGTGCCAGCAGCCTACGGGTTCAAGAGACCCAGTACTTC | CASSLRVQETQYF
TRBJ2-2 | - | TRBV7-9 | - | TGTGCCAGCAGACAAACAGGGAACACCGGGGAGCTGTTTTTT | CASRQTGNTGELFF
TRBJ1-2 | - | TRBV30 | - | TGTGCCTGGAGTGGACAACAGTACTATGGCTACACCTTC | CAWSGQQYYGYTF
TRBJ2-2 | - | TRBV5-1 | - | TGCGCCAGCAGCTTGGCGCAGGTCGGTACCGGGGAGCTGTTTTTT | CASSLAQVGTGELFF
TRBJ1-1 | - | TRBV6-5 | - | TGTGCCAGCAGCCGTAACACTGAAGCTTTCTTT | CASSRNTEAFF
TRBJ2-4 | - | TRBV19 | TRBD2 | TGTGCCAGTTCCGGGACTAGCTTGCTCCTAGCCAAAAACATTCAGTACTTC | CASSGTSLLLAKNIQYF
TRBJ2-1 | - | TRBV7-9 | TRBD2 | TGTGCCAGCAGCCCCCCAGCGGGGGGCTCCTACAATGAGCAGTTCTTC | CASSPPAGGSYNEQFF
TRBJ2-1 | - | TRBV6-6 | TRBD2 | TGTGCCAGCAGCACACTAGCGGGCGACTCCTACAATGAGCAGTTCTTC | CASSTLAGDSYNEQFF
TRBJ1-1 | - | TRBV7-9 | TRBD1 | TGTGCCAGCAGCTTAGGACAGGGAAGGTACACTGAAGCTTTCTTT | CASSLGQGRYTEAFF
TRBJ1-3 | - | TRBV6-1 | - | TGTGCCAGCAGTGAATCGGGACTGGAAGGAAACACCATATATTTT | CASSESGLEGNTIYF
TRBJ2-1 | - | TRBV11-3 | - | TGTGCCAGCAGCTCTACAGGAAGTCCATACAATGAGCAGTTCTTC | CASSSTGSPYNEQFF
TRBJ2-2 | - | TRBV2 | - | TGTGCCAGCAGTGAAGCGCTTCGGGGGTCCGGCGGGGAGCTGTTTTTT | CASSEALRGSGGELFF
TRBJ2-7 | - | TRBV18 | TRBD1 | TGTGCCAGCTCATGGGGACAGAACTACGAGCAGTACTTC | CASSWGQNYEQYF
TRBJ1-3 | - | TRBV19 | - | TGTGCCAGTAGTAGGGGCGGCCACTCTGGAAACACCATATATTTT | CASSRGGHSGNTIYF
TRBJ1-2 | - | TRBV2 | TRBD1 | TGTGCCAGCAGCGAAAACCCGGGACAGGGGCACTATGGCTACACCTTC | CASSENPGQGHYGYTF
TRBJ2-2 | - | TRBV10-3 | TRBD1 | TGTGCCATCAGACCAGGACAGGGAAGGGACGGGAACACCGGGGAGCTGTTTTTT | CAIRPGQGRDGNTGELFF
TRBJ1-2 | - | TRBV19 | TRBD1 | TGTGCCAGTAGCCGACGGACAGGGGAGGACTATGGCTACACCTTC | CASSRRTGEDYGYTF
TRBJ2-2 | - | TRBV7-2 | TRBD1 | TGTGCCAGCAGCTTGAGGAGCTGGACAGGGTCGGACACCGGGGAGCTGTTTTTT | CASSLRSWTGSDTGELFF
TRBJ2-7 | - | TRBV7-9 | - | TGTGCCAGCAGCGCAACCAGGGTTCTCTACGAGCAGTACTTC | CASSATRVLYEQYF
TRBJ2-7 | - | TRBV12-5 | - | TGTGCTAGTGGTTTCCAACTCCACGAGCAGTACTTC | CASGFQLHEQYF
TRBJ1-2 | - | TRBV6-5 | - | TGTGCCAGCACCCAGCCGGACAACGGATACTATGGCTACACCTTC | CASTQPDNGYYGYTF
TRBJ1-5 | - | TRBV4-1 | - | TGCGCCAGCAGTTCACAGGGAAATAGCAATCAGCCCCAGCATTTT | CASSSQGNSNQPQHF
TRBJ2-2 | - | TRBV9 | - | TGTGCCAGCAGCGTAGGGTGGGCGACCGGGGAGCTGTTTTTT | CASSVGWATGELFF
TRBJ2-6 | - | TRBV2 | - | TGTGCCAGCAGTGTCGAGTCTGGGGCCAACGTCCTGACTTTC | CASSVESGANVLTF
TRBJ2-5 | - | TRBV6-1 | - | TGTGCCAGTTGTTTGCGCTGGGAGACCCAGTACTTC | CASCLRWETQYF
TRBJ2-7 | once | TRBV6-5 | TRBD1 | TGTGCCAGCAGTTACGGACAGGGAGGCCACGAGCAGTACTTC | CASSYGQGGHEQYF
TRBJ1-2 | - | TRBV9 | TRBD1 | TGTGCCAGCAGCCCGGGGACAGGAAGCTATGGCTACACCTTC | CASSPGTGSYGYTF
TRBJ1-5 | once | TRBV19 | - | TGTGCCAGTAGTATTAGGGGTTTCGGTCAGCCCCAGCATTTT | CASSIRGFGQPQHF
TRBJ2-7 | - | TRBV11-2 | - | TGTGCCAGCAGCTTAGGACACCGTTACGAGCAGTACTTC | CASSLGHRYEQYF
TRBJ1-3 | - | TRBV7-3 | - | TGTGCCAGCAGCCCCGACGCGGGGGACACCATATATTTT | CASSPDAGDTIYF
TRBJ2-7 | - | TRBV28 | - | TGTGCCAGCAGTAACGACAGGTACGAGCAGTACTTC | CASSNDRYEQYF
TRBJ2-7 | - | TRBV5-6 | TRBD2 | TGTGCCAGCAGCTTTCTAACTAGCGGACTATACGAGCAGTACTTC | CASSFLTSGLYEQYF
TRBJ2-7 | - | TRBV5-6 | - | TGTGCCAGCAGCCGATCGGTCGAGCAGTACTTC | CASSRSVEQYF
TRBJ1-2 | - | TRBV9 | TRBD1 | TGTGCCAGCAGCGAACTACAGGGGATATATGGCTACACCTTC | CASSELQGIYGYTF